A single sample gave rise to the 17 T cell receptor beta chains below, sequenced in a study of blood T cell repertoires in COVID-19 (dated by TCRdb to 2019 to 2021). Library generation was performed with the immunoSEQ multiplex PCR assay. The table was pulled from immuneACCESS by TCRdb, which kept in-frame rearrangements only. Such tables lose some clones; where checked, under half of the loss comes from unresolved V genes, and the rest has no known cause. The sample table contains about 200,000 clones; only one count was recorded for approximately 90% of them. Approximately 6.1% of the sample comes from the top ten. The sample taken for sequencing was peripheral blood. The receptor source for this set is an elderly man with acute or convalescent COVID-19.

V is TRBV19 and J is TRBJ2-5, with D unclear. Trimming cost V 6 bases and J 1 base, with 9 bases left between them. In germline, CDR1 is LNHDA, CDR2 SQIVND (reference sequence). CDR3 length equals 13 residues. The CDR3 DNA follows: TGTGCCAGTAGGCAGAGGTCCCAAGAGACCCAGTACTTC. Translation gives CASRQRSQETQYF.

This clone was observed a handful of times. J is TRBJ2-7 and V is TRBV1; TRBD1, the table's D call, lacks a check against the DNA. TRBV1 is termed a pseudogene. This CDR3 region has 15 residues. The CDR3 region is CTSSQGQGTDNEQYF. The CDR3 DNA reads as TGCACCAGCAGCCAGGGACAGGGCACGGACAACGAGCAGTACTTC.

The J gene is TRBJ1-6, the V gene TRBV15, with D possibly being TRBD1 (5 bases). This CDR3 has 19 residues. Trimming removed 0 bases at V and 8 bases at J, with 23 bases between. In germline, CDR1 is LNHNV, CDR2 YYDKDF (reference sequence). The DNA for the CDR3 is TGTGCCACCAGCAGAGACGCGACAGCCTCCGGGGGATGGGATTCACCCCTCCACTTT. Translated: CATSRDATASGGWDSPLHF.

The chain employs TRBV11-3 and TRBJ2-7; tentatively, D is TRBD1 (6 bases). Trimming took 5 bases from V and 3 from J, leaving 11 bases between them. Germline values: CDR1 SGHNT, CDR2 YENEEA. The CDR3 spans 13 residues. CDR3 region: CASSKRQDYEQYF. Written as DNA, the CDR3 is TGTGCCAGCAGCAAACGACAGGACTACGAGCAGTACTTC.

The rearrangement uses TRBV27 and TRBJ2-5; 7 bases map to TRBD1. Trimming took 4 bases from V and 5 from J; bases not matched to a gene: 16. The CDR3 runs 17 residues. Germline lookup yields CDR1 MNHEY and CDR2 SMNVEV (reference sequence). In DNA form, the CDR3 reads TGTGCCAGCAGTTCCCACCGCGACAGGGCCTATACGGAGACCCAGTACTTC. It specifies CASSSHRDRAYTETQYF.

V is TRBV28 and J is TRBJ2-5; a possible D gene is TRBD1 (6 bases). The CDR3 consists of 13 residues. Germline CDR1 reads MDHEN; CDR2 reads SYDVKM. The ends were cut back, 7 bases at V and 1 base at J, with 10 bases in the middle. The CDR3 protein is CASKDSGQETQYF. The CDR3 nucleotides are TGTGCCAGCAAGGACAGCGGCCAAGAGACCCAGTACTTC.

The chain joins TRBV5-4 to TRBJ2-2; TRBD1 agrees at 8 bases. CDR1 is SGHNT, CDR2 YYREEE, per germline (reference sequence). Trimming removed 4 bases from V and 5 bases from J; junction bases left unmatched: 7. CDR3 length: 15 residues. In DNA, the CDR3 is TGTGCCAGCAGCATCCGGGACAGGACGACCGGGGAGCTGTTTTTT. It yields the protein CASSIRDRTTGELFF. Full variable domain (remainder filled in from reference TRBV5-4 and TRBJ2-2): ETGVTQSPTHLIKTRGQQVTLRCSSQSGHNTVSWYQQALGQGPQFIFQYYREEENGRGNFPPRFSGLQFPNYSSELNVNALELDDSALYLCASSIRDRTTGELFFGEGSRLTVL.

V usage is TRBV4-3 and J usage is TRBJ2-2, with 7 nucleotides matching TRBD1. CDR1 and CDR2 (germline): LGHNA, YSLEER. The CDR3 totals 15 residues. V shed 4 bases, J shed 0 bases, and the junction held 2 bases outside the gene matches. CDR3 in amino acids: CASSRDRANTGELFF. In nucleotides, the CDR3 is TGCGCCAGCAGCCGCGACAGGGCGAACACCGGGGAGCTGTTTTTT.

The chain uses TRBV4-3 and TRBJ1-6, with D hard to call. The germline gives CDR1 LGHNA, CDR2 YSLEER. This CDR3 comprises 15 residues. V lost 4 bases and J 5 bases, leaving 12 bases between the germline ends. The CDR3, as DNA: TGCGCCAGCAGCCGTAACGAAGGAGATAATTCACCCCTCCACTTT. This sequence encodes CASSRNEGDNSPLHF.

The genes are TRBV6-6 and TRBJ2-2, with TRBD2 matching over 10 bases. Unmatched junction bases numbered 8, after V lost 5 bases and J lost 2 bases. The germline V gene encodes CDR1 MNHNY and CDR2 SVGAGI (reference sequence). This CDR3 has 17 amino acids. The CDR3 DNA follows: TGTGCCAGCAGTCCCCACCGGACTAGCGGAAACACCGGGGAGCTGTTTTTT. Translating gives CASSPHRTSGNTGELFF.

V usage is TRBV5-6 and J usage is TRBJ1-5, with 8 bases lining up with TRBD1. The CDR3 spans 14 residues. Trimming took 4 bases from V and 7 from J; bases not matched to a gene: 7. Germline-derived CDR1 and CDR2 are SGHDT and YYEEEE. The CDR3 DNA is TGTGCCAGCAGCGTACAGGGGGTTCGCCAGCCCCAGCATTTT. Its translation is CASSVQGVRQPQHF.

This chain uses TRBV19 with TRBJ1-1; no firm D call. There are 15 residues in the CDR3. Deletions cut 3 bases from V and 3 bases from J, with 14 bases between. CDR1 and CDR2 (germline): LNHDA, SQIVND (reference sequence). CDR3 DNA sequence: TGTGCCAGTAGTATGTCCCCCAGGCGGGACACTGAAGCTTTCTTT. It specifies CASSMSPRRDTEAFF.

J is TRBJ2-1 and V is TRBV24-1; 7 bases align to TRBD1. The trim removed 8 bases at V and 9 bases at J, leaving 9 bases unmatched. Germline V gene sequence: CDR1 KGHDR, CDR2 SFDVKD. CDR3 length: 13 residues. The CDR3, as DNA: TGTGCCACCAAATTGACAGGGACCGGTGAGCAGTTCTTC. Its translation is CATKLTGTGEQFF.

V usage is TRBV5-1 and J usage is TRBJ2-7; 8 bases agree with TRBD2. CDR1 and CDR2 (germline): SGHRS, YFSETQ. The length of the CDR3 is 15 residues. Trimming cost V 2 bases and J 0 bases; bases outside gene matches: 4. The CDR3 DNA reads as TGCGCCAGCAGCTTACTAGCGGCTCCCTCCTACGAGCAGTACTTC. It yields the protein CASSLLAAPSYEQYF.

The chain has TRBV7-3 and TRBJ2-6, with 7 bases matching TRBD1. Losses at the gene ends were 2 bases for V and 0 bases for J; bases not matched to a gene: 4. Germline V CDR1 and CDR2: SGHTA, FQGTGA. The CDR3 sequence is 17 residues long. The CDR3 DNA reads TGTGCCAGCAGCTTAGGACAGGCCTACTCTGGGGCCAACGTCCTGACTTTC. It codes for CASSLGQAYSGANVLTF.

The chain links TRBV2 to TRBJ1-2; D remains unclear. Trimming stripped 1 base from V and 5 bases from J, with 8 bases between. Germline V gene data show CDR1 as SNHLY and CDR2 as FYNNEI. The length of the CDR3 is 13 residues. DNA for the CDR3: TGTGCCAGCAGTGAAGGCCGGTCTTATGGCTACACCTTC. This encodes CASSEGRSYGYTF.

The CDR3 here is CASSLTGIREQFF. The CDR3 coding sequence is TGTGCCAGCAGTCTGACTGGAATTCGGGAGCAGTTCTTC. V gene TRBV6-5 combines with J gene TRBJ2-1; D unclear. The V end lost 5 bases, the J end lost 10 bases, and 15 bases lay between the germline ends. CDR3 length equals 13 residues. Germline-derived CDR1 and CDR2 are MNHEY and SVGAGI.